The 24 T cell receptor beta chains below were found in one sample sequenced in a study of cytomegalovirus exposure and HLA in healthy donors. Amplification used 60 Vbeta primers and 13 Jbeta primers. The assay was immunoSEQ multiplex PCR, and TCRdb's table has in-frame clones only and misses some. Of about 150,000 clones in the sample, roughly 80% are singletons; the top ten hold around 8.1%. Specimen: PBMCs. The origin of the receptors is a woman aged 45-65 years in good health and CMV-seropositive.

The V gene is TRBV5-5, the J gene TRBJ1-5, with 7 bases fitting TRBD1. CDR3 length equals 15 residues. V was clipped by 2 bases and J by 6 bases; unmatched bases: 8. CDR1 and CDR2 (germline): SGHKS, YYEKEE (reference sequence). The CDR3 reads CASSLGDRDRQPQHF. CDR3 nucleotide sequence: TGTGCCAGCAGCTTAGGAGACAGGGATCGTCAGCCCCAGCATTTT.

The chain recombines TRBV28 with TRBJ1-6; TRBD1 aligns across 11 bases. Trimming removed 5 bases from V and 9 bases from J; junction bases left unmatched: 9. Germline V lookup: CDR1 MDHEN, CDR2 SYDVKM. The CDR3 totals 16 residues. In nucleotides, the CDR3 is TGTGCCAGCAGTCCGGGGGACAGGGGGTCCCCTTCACCCCTCCACTTT. It is translated as CASSPGDRGSPSPLHF.

In its sample, this clone was seen once. The genes are TRBV4-1 and TRBJ2-6; D may be TRBD1 (6 bases). Germline CDR1 reads MGHRA; CDR2 reads YSYEKL. The ends were cut back, 0 bases at V and 5 bases at J, with 8 bases in the middle. The CDR3 is 15 residues long. In DNA, the CDR3 is TGCGCCAGCAGCCAAGAGGACAGCTGGGCCAACGTCCTGACTTTC. This gives the protein CASSQEDSWANVLTF.

This clone appeared once. The chain's CDR3 is CASSQDPAGQAGRLFF. In DNA form, the CDR3 reads TGCGCCAGCAGCCAAGATCCCGCAGGGCAGGCCGGGAGACTGTTTTTT. The V gene is TRBV4-1, the J gene TRBJ1-4; perhaps TRBD1 as D (5 bases). Trimming removed 0 bases from V and 13 bases from J, with 21 bases in between. Germline V CDR1 and CDR2: MGHRA, YSYEKL. CDR3 size: 16 residues.

This clone was recorded a few times. The chain joins TRBV5-1 to TRBJ2-1; 14 nucleotides agree with TRBD2. CDR3 length: 15 residues. V shed 0 bases and J 9 bases; nucleotides not matched to a gene: 2. Germline V gene data show CDR1 as SGHRS and CDR2 as YFSETQ. CDR3 DNA: TGCGCCAGCAGCTTGGGACTAGCGGGAGGGGGTGAGCAGTTCTTC. Residues: CASSLGLAGGGEQFF.

This chain joins TRBV11-3 and TRBJ2-1; 8 bases agree with TRBD1. The germline CDR1 and CDR2 sequences are SGHNT and YENEEA. CDR3 length: 16 amino acids. With 1 base clipped from V and 8 bases from J, the junction kept 10 bases outside the gene matches. The CDR3 bases are TGTGCCAGCAGCTTAGGGGGCAGGGGGCGAGGGGATGAGCAGTTCTTC. It specifies CASSLGGRGRGDEQFF.

This sequence joins TRBV29-1 and TRBJ1-1; 11 bases align to TRBD1. The CDR3 runs 14 residues. V shed 6 bases, J shed 2 bases, and the junction held 5 bases outside the gene matches. Germline-derived CDR1 and CDR2 are SQVTM and ANQGSEA. DNA for the CDR3: TGCAGCGTGGACAGGGGGCGAGTTAACACTGAAGCTTTCTTT. It encodes CSVDRGRVNTEAFF.

The chain has TRBV28 and TRBJ1-4; D call uncertain. In germline, CDR1 is MDHEN, CDR2 SYDVKM. Trimming left V 1 base short and J 4 bases short, with 10 bases between. There are 15 residues in the CDR3. As DNA, the CDR3 is TGTGCCAGCAGTTTATTCCGGGAAATTAATGAAAAACTGTTTTTT. Translating it yields CASSLFREINEKLFF.

V gene TRBV7-2 combines with J gene TRBJ2-5; unclear D gene. Germline V lookup: CDR1 SGHTA, CDR2 FQGNSA. V lost 2 bases, J lost 4 bases, and 5 bases lay in between. This CDR3 region has 12 residues. The CDR3 protein is CASSLFSETQYF. CDR3 nucleotides: TGTGCCAGCAGCTTATTCTCAGAGACCCAGTACTTC.

V usage is TRBV18 and J usage is TRBJ1-1; unclear D gene. CDR3 length equals 15 residues. Germline V gene data show CDR1 as KGHSH and CDR2 as LQKENI. Trimming cost V 4 bases and J 2 bases, with 14 bases left between them. This CDR3 reads CASSHTASTNTEAFF. In DNA, the CDR3 is TGTGCCAGCTCACACACGGCTAGTACTAACACTGAAGCTTTCTTT.

The V and J genes are TRBV12-5 and TRBJ2-1, with D tentatively TRBD2 (7 bases). This CDR3 is 16 amino acids long. Germline V gene sequence: CDR1 LGHNT, CDR2 FRNRAP. V gave up 7 bases and J gave up 4 bases, with 20 bases separating them. The CDR3 loop is CASAKGGSSLYNEQFF. The DNA for the CDR3 is TGTGCTAGTGCCAAGGGGGGGTCCTCCCTTTACAATGAGCAGTTCTTC.

The gene calls are TRBV15 and TRBJ2-7; possible D gene TRBD2, 6 bases. Germline V gene lookup returns CDR1 LNHNV and CDR2 YYDKDF (reference sequence). Trimming removed 3 bases from V and 0 bases from J, with 18 bases in between. The CDR3 contains 17 residues. CDR3 loop: CATSSFPGRNLSYEQYF. The CDR3 nucleotides are TGTGCCACCAGCAGTTTCCCCGGGAGAAACCTCTCCTACGAGCAGTACTTC. The full variable domain, rest sourced from reference TRBV15 and TRBJ2-7, is DAMVIQNPRYQVTQFGKPVTLSCSQTLNHNVMYWYQQKSSQAPKLLFHYYDKDFNNEADTPDNFQSRRPNTSFCFLDIRSPGLGDTAMYLCATSSFPGRNLSYEQYFGPGTRLTVT.

This clone was picked up one time. This rearrangement joins TRBV9 to TRBJ2-7; tentative D call: TRBD2 (6 bases). The V end was cut by 5 bases, the J end by 7 bases, with 16 bases between. Germline assignment: CDR1 SGDLS and CDR2 YYNGEE. The CDR3 loop spans 13 amino acids. CDR3 nucleotide sequence: TGTGCCAGCAGTACCTCGGGAGAAGGTGAGCAGTACTTC. It codes for CASSTSGEGEQYF.

The chain recombines TRBV5-6 with TRBJ2-1, with 9 bases fitting TRBD1. The V segment lost 3 bases and the J segment 8 bases; nucleotides outside the gene matches: 9. CDR1 and CDR2 from the germline V gene are SGHDT and YYEEEE. This CDR3 is 15 amino acids long. CDR3 coding DNA: TGTGCCAGCAGCTATGGGACAGGGTTCTGGGATGAGCAGTTCTTC. Its translation: CASSYGTGFWDEQFF.

The V call is TRBV5-4, the J call TRBJ1-4; 7 bases fit TRBD1. J gave up 7 bases and V 4 bases, and 10 bases lay outside the gene matches. The CDR3 runs 15 residues. Per germline, CDR1 SGHNT and CDR2 YYREEE (reference sequence). As DNA, the CDR3 is TGTGCCAGCAGCCTCTGGACAGGAGGAGGTGAAAAACTGTTTTTT. Its translation is CASSLWTGGGEKLFF.

This chain connects TRBV7-9 to TRBJ2-7, with no clear D. Germline V gene data show CDR1 as SEHNR and CDR2 as FQNEAQ (reference sequence). V lost 6 bases to trimming and J lost 6 bases, with 21 bases between them. This CDR3 contains 15 residues. This chain's CDR3 is CASSPSLTGISEQYF. CDR3 in DNA: TGTGCCAGCAGTCCTAGTCTGACTGGAATAAGCGAGCAGTACTTC.

The V gene is TRBV28, the J gene TRBJ2-6, with TRBD1 identical over 8 bases. V lost 5 bases, J lost 0 bases, and 6 bases stayed unmatched. Germline V gives CDR1 MDHEN, CDR2 SYDVKM. This CDR3 spans 17 amino acids. CDR3: CASSGGQAYSGANVLTF. CDR3 DNA sequence: TGTGCCAGCAGTGGGGGACAGGCCTACTCTGGGGCCAACGTCCTGACTTTC.

V usage is TRBV28 and J usage is TRBJ1-3; perhaps TRBD1 as D (5 bases). Germline CDR1 MDHEN, CDR2 SYDVKM. The CDR3 loop spans 13 amino acids. Trimming left V 6 bases short and J 9 bases short, with 15 bases between. The CDR3 loop reads CASRLMGLTTIYF. The CDR3 region has the DNA TGTGCCAGCAGACTGATGGGGCTCACCACCATATATTTT. Filled out from reference TRBV28 and TRBJ1-3, the complete variable domain reads DVKVTQSSRYLVKRTGEKVFLECVQDMDHENMFWYRQDPGLGLRLIYFSYDVKMKEKGDIPEGYSVSREKKERFSLILESASTNQTSMYLCASRLMGLTTIYFGEGSWLTVV.

The chain combines TRBV13 with TRBJ1-6; 10 bases align to TRBD1. The CDR3 spans 14 residues. The V segment lost 2 bases and the J segment 10 bases; nucleotides outside the gene matches: 2. Germline CDR1 PRHDT, CDR2 FYEKMQ (reference sequence). Here the CDR3 DNA reads TGTGCCAGCAGCTTAAGGGACAGGGGATCACCCCTCCACTTT. This translates into CASSLRDRGSPLHF.

This clone turned up a few times. The J gene is TRBJ2-1, the V gene TRBV19; 10 nucleotides line up with TRBD2. With 8 bases clipped from V and 6 bases from J, the junction kept 13 bases outside the gene matches. The germline CDR1 and CDR2 sequences are LNHDA and SQIVND (reference sequence). CDR3 length equals 16 residues. The CDR3 here is CASLPFSGGQGNEQFF. As DNA, the CDR3 is TGTGCCAGTCTGCCCTTTAGCGGGGGGCAAGGCAATGAGCAGTTCTTC.

Turning to this clone: The junction departs from germline at one end; a sequencing error may be responsible. This sample also contains other DNA sequences that code for the same CDR3. The chain recombines TRBV5-1 with TRBJ1-1, with a possible D match to TRBD1 (6 bases). The CDR3 is 14 amino acids. Looked up from germline, CDR1 is SGHRS and CDR2 is YFSETQ. The CDR3 DNA sequence: TGCGCCAGTAGCTTAGGACAGCCGAACACTGAAGCTTTCTTT. Translation gives CASSLGQPNTEAFF. Full variable domain (rest looked up from reference TRBV5-1 and TRBJ1-1): KAGVTQTPRYLIKTRGQQVTLSCSPISGHRSVSWYQQTPGQGLQFLFEYFSETQRNKGNFPGRFSGRQFSNSRSEMNVSTLELGDSALYLCASSLGQPNTEAFFGQGTRLTVV.

This chain uses TRBV7-2 with TRBJ2-3; 7 bases match TRBD2. The V and J ends lost 4 bases and 0 bases, in that order; junction bases with no gene match: 4. Per germline, CDR1 SGHTA and CDR2 FQGNSA. CDR3 length equals 15 residues. The CDR3 sequence is CASSSERGSTDTQYF. The CDR3 coding sequence is TGTGCCAGCAGCTCGGAGCGGGGTAGCACAGATACGCAGTATTTT.

This chain joins TRBV11-2 and TRBJ2-1; D might be TRBD1 (6 bases). Germline-derived CDR1 and CDR2 are SGHAT and FQNNGV. V shed 9 bases and J shed 0 bases, with 12 bases lying between them. This CDR3 contains 14 residues. CDR3: CASGDTSSYNEQFF. The CDR3, as DNA: TGTGCCAGTGGGGACACCAGCTCCTACAATGAGCAGTTCTTC.

The table lists this clone with a count of one. The V gene is TRBV19, the J gene TRBJ1-2; 8 positions agree with TRBD1. The V gene's germline CDR1 is LNHDA and CDR2 SQIVND (reference sequence). With 8 bases clipped from V and 6 bases from J, the junction kept 20 bases outside the gene matches. The CDR3 has 17 amino acids. The CDR3 DNA sequence: TGTGCCAGTGAACCGCGCGAGACAGGGGACGGGTTAGATGGCTACACCTTC. Translation: CASEPRETGDGLDGYTF. Supplemented by reference TRBV19 and TRBJ1-2, the full variable domain reads DGGITQSPKYLFRKEGQNVTLSCEQNLNHDAMYWYRQDPGQGLRLIYYSQIVNDFQKGDIAEGYSVSREKKESFPLTVTSAQKNPTAFYLCASEPRETGDGLDGYTFGSGTRLTVV.